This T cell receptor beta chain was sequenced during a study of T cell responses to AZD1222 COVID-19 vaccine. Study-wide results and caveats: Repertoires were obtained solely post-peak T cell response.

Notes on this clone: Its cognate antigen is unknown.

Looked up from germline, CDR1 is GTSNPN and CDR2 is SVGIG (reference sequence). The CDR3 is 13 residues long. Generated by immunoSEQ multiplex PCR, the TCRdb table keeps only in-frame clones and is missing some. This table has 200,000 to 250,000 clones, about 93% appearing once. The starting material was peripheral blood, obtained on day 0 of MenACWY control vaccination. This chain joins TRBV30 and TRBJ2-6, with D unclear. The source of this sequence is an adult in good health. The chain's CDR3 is CGLRVSGANVLTF. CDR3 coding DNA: TGTGGCCTGAGAGTCTCTGGGGCCAACGTCCTGACTTTC.